This TCR beta chain was sequenced for a study of T cell responses to AZD1222 COVID-19 vaccine. Study-wide findings and caveats: The study found vaccine-associated CD4 TCRs spanning spike, dominant at 160-218 and 743-854.

V lost 1 base and J lost 3; bases outside the gene matches: 6. CDR1 is LGHDT, CDR2 YNNKEL, per germline (reference sequence). The CDR3 loop spans 15 amino acids. The method was immunoSEQ multiplex PCR; TCRdb's version includes in-frame clones alone and lacks a portion of them. The sample holds around 150,000 clones, roughly 90% seen once. Regarding this clone: Antigen: not known.

The TCR originated in an adult who received the AZD1222 COVID-19 vaccine. The J gene is TRBJ2-7, the V gene TRBV3-1 (or the pseudogene TRBV3-2), with 7 bases fitting TRBD2. Here the sequenced sample was peripheral blood, taken 28 days after the second AZD1222 dose. The CDR3 region has the DNA TGTGCCAGCAGCCAAGGGGGGGAGGGATACTACGAGCAGTACTTC. Amino acid sequence: CASSQGGEGYYEQYF.